Listed here are 9 T cell receptor beta chains from one sample, sequenced in a study of tumor-infiltrating lymphocytes in primary liver carcinoma. From unsorted bulk tissue weighing roughly 18-30 mg, DNA and RNA were co-extracted. Total RNA (roughly 0.45 ug) served as template for TCR beta cDNA synthesis primed by a constant-region primer. Three nested multiplex PCR rounds of slightly modified ARM-PCR generated TCR beta libraries. The study ran its first two PCR rounds for about 11 cycles each, using TRBV1-TRBV30 forward primers and a C-beta reverse primer. One entry per CDR3 protein, called by TCRdb with MiXCR from the multiplex PCR reads. The sample includes about 30,000 distinct CDR3 sequences, around 66% of them seen just once. The sequencing input was liver tumor tissue from sampling region 3. Subset described: tumor region T3, left-lateral pole. Receptors originate from a woman aged 25-40 years with primary liver carcinoma and hepatitis B virus infection.

About this clonotype: Without the conserved terminal phenylalanine or tryptophan, this CDR3 likely stems from a read error. As DNA, the CDR3 is TGTGCTAGCAGCTGGACGAAAGCAGAGACCCAGTACCCC. It translates to CASSWTKAETQYP. The rearrangement links TRBV7-7 to TRBJ2-5; D call uncertain. The CDR3 totals 13 residues. CDR1 and CDR2 from the germline V gene are SSHAT and FNYEAQ (reference sequence).

This clonotype was recorded many times. CDR3 sequence: CASSLAAGGNIQYF. For the CDR3, the DNA is TGTGCCAGCAGCTTAGCTGCGGGAGGGAACATTCAGTACTTC. The chain recombines TRBV7-8 with TRBJ2-4; 9 bases map to TRBD2. This CDR3 is 14 amino acids long. Germline values: CDR1 SGHVS, CDR2 FQNEAQ. After removal of 0 bases from V and 7 bases from J, the junction contained 1 base not matched to a gene.

This clonotype was found many times. The J gene is TRBJ2-7, the V gene TRBV12-3 or TRBV12-4; D not certain. Trimming cost V 5 bases and J 7 bases, with 15 bases left between them. CDR3 length: 13 amino acids. CDR3: CASSVQGKEEQYF. The DNA for the CDR3 is TGTGCCAGCAGTGTACAAGGTAAGGAGGAGCAGTACTTC.

This clonotype is a singleton in its sample. A read error may account for a junction end that differs from germline. The V and J genes are TRBV7-8 and TRBJ2-7, with TRBD1 matching 9 bases. The CDR3 is 13 residues long. Looked up from germline, CDR1 is SGHVS and CDR2 is FQNEAQ. CDR3 sequence (DNA): TGTGCCAATGGACAGGGGCGCGCCTACGAGCAGTACTTT. It yields the protein CANGQGRAYEQYF.

A remark on this clonotype: One end of the junction is discordant with germline, which a read error may explain. V is TRBV4-3 and J is TRBJ2-1, with unresolved D. The CDR3 consists of 14 residues. CDR1 LGHNA and CDR2 YSLEER come from the germline V gene. The CDR3 is CTRSHTELVNEQFF. For the CDR3, the DNA is TGCACCAGAAGCCACACAGAATTGGTGAATGAACAGTTCTTC.

A single count supports this clonotype. A clone one base away is much larger, so this may be a read error. V is TRBV11-2 and J is TRBJ2-7; D tentatively reads TRBD1 or TRBD2 (6 bases each). Germline CDR1 is SGHAT and CDR2 is FQNNGV. This CDR3 is 14 amino acids long. The CDR3 nucleotides are TGTGTCAGCAGCCCCCCTTCAGGGGCTAGCGAGCAGTGCTTC. Its protein product is CVSSPPSGASEQCF. The whole variable domain, filled in from reference TRBV11-2 and TRBJ2-7, reads EAGVAQSPRYKIIEKRQSVAFWCNPISGHATLYWYQQILGQGPKLLIQFQNNGVVDDSQLPKDRFSAERLKGVDSTLKIQPAKLEDSAVYLCVSSPPSGASEQCFGPGTRLTVT.

To note about this clonotype: This may stem from a read error, because a much larger clone lies one nucleotide away. The CDR3 protein is CTSSEQWNEQFF. CDR3 coding DNA: TGTACCAGCAGTGAACAATGGAATGAGCAGTTCTTC. J is TRBJ2-1 and V is TRBV6-1; D gene ambiguous. Germline V gene lookup returns CDR1 MNHNS and CDR2 SASEGT. The CDR3 is 12 amino acids.

Note on this clonotype: An end of the junction differs from the germline gene, which may be a read error. The chain recombines TRBV11-2 with TRBJ2-1, with 9 bases aligning to TRBD2. Germline V lookup: CDR1 SGHAT, CDR2 FQNNGV. The CDR3 is made up of 17 amino acids. CDR3 region: CASSRRLAGGPGGEQLF. Written as DNA, the CDR3 is TGTGCCAGCAGCAGGAGACTTGCGGGAGGGCCGGGGGGTGAGCAGCTCTTC.

Notes on this clonotype: The conserved phenylalanine or tryptophan normally closing the CDR3 is absent here, so this likely arose from a read error. The rearrangement links TRBV30 to TRBJ1-1; no firm D call. The germline CDR1 and CDR2 sequences are GTSNPN and SVGIG (reference sequence). The CDR3 totals 12 residues. Here the CDR3 reads CACSQQNIEAFS. CDR3 nucleotides: TGTGCCTGTAGTCAGCAGAACATTGAAGCTTTCTCT.